Listed here are 27 T cell receptor beta chains from one sample, sequenced in a study of T-cell reconstitution after alpha-beta-depleted transplantation in children. Unique molecular identifiers were incorporated when the TCRbeta library was constructed. TCRdb processed the PCR reads anew with MiXCR; each CDR3 protein has one entry. Of 700,000 or so distinct CDR3 sequences in the sample, 13% were seen once. The starting material was PBMCs, obtained before TCRalphabeta/CD19-depleted stem cell transplant. Source of these receptors: a girl aged 2-10 years with congenital amegakaryocytic thrombocytopenia, due to receive a stem cell transplant.

The V and J genes are TRBV7-3 and TRBJ1-5; D uncertain. Trimming removed 3 bases at V and 5 bases at J, with 5 bases between. CDR3 size: 12 residues. Per the germline V gene, CDR1 is SGHTA and CDR2 is FQGTGA. This CDR3 is CASSFGDQPQHF. CDR3 DNA sequence: TGTGCCAGCAGCTTTGGCGATCAGCCCCAGCATTTT.

The chain carries TRBV20-1 and TRBJ2-1; D perhaps matches TRBD2 (6 bases). CDR3 size: 12 residues. From germline, CDR1 is DFQATT and CDR2 SNEGSKA (reference sequence). Trimming cost V 3 bases and J 13 bases, with 16 bases left between them. The CDR3, as DNA: TGCAGTGCTAGTAGAGGAGGGGATTATCAGTTCTTC. It codes for CSASRGGDYQFF.

About this clonotype itself: One junction end disagrees with the germline gene, perhaps due to a read error. The chain uses TRBV12-3 or TRBV12-4 and TRBJ2-7; 7 bases agree with TRBD1. This CDR3 has 14 residues. CDR3 nucleotide sequence: TGTGCCAGCAGAGACACCGGGACAGCCTACAAGCAGTACTTC. It is translated as CASRDTGTAYKQYF.

This clonotype was seen only a few times. The rearrangement uses TRBV29-1 and TRBJ2-7; tentatively, D is TRBD2 (5 bases). Germline V lookup: CDR1 SQVTM, CDR2 ANQGSEA. The CDR3 extends over 13 amino acids. V was cut by 0 bases and J by 3 bases, with 9 bases left in between. In DNA, the CDR3 is TGCAGCGTTGAAGATCTTGAGGGCTACGAGCAGTACTTC. This gives the protein CSVEDLEGYEQYF.

The sample holds many counts of this clonotype. This rearrangement joins TRBV29-1 to TRBJ1-4; 7 bases match TRBD1. With V trimmed by 7 bases and J by 4 bases, 6 bases remained unmatched. The CDR3 loop spans 13 amino acids. Germline V lookup: CDR1 SQVTM, CDR2 ANQGSEA. CDR3 bases: TGCAGCGGGGGGGACAGACGTAATGAAAAACTGTTTTTT. This gives the protein CSGGDRRNEKLFF. The whole variable domain, remainder taken from reference TRBV29-1 and TRBJ1-4, is SAVISQKPSRDICQRGTSLTIQCQVDSQVTMMFWYRQQPGQSLTLIATANQGSEATYESGFVIDKFPISRPNLTFSTLTVSNMSPEDSSIYLCSGGDRRNEKLFFGSGTQLSVL.

This clonotype was recorded many times. The V gene is TRBV5-1, the J gene TRBJ2-1; 7 nucleotides line up with TRBD2. Per germline, CDR1 SGHRS and CDR2 YFSETQ. V lost 1 base, J lost 6 bases, and 4 bases stayed unmatched. The length of the CDR3 is 14 residues. As DNA, the CDR3 is TGCGCCAGCAGCTTGACTAGCGCGATCAATGAGCAGTTCTTC. This codes for CASSLTSAINEQFF.

This clonotype was counted only a few times. This rearrangement joins TRBV19 to TRBJ2-5; D is unresolved. V lost 1 base to trimming and J lost 5 bases, with 14 bases between them. Germline CDR1 is LNHDA and CDR2 is SQIVND (reference sequence). The CDR3 is 15 residues long. In nucleotides, the CDR3 is TGTGCCAGTAGTATAGGGCCCGGTAATGTGGAGACCCAGTACTTC. This encodes CASSIGPGNVETQYF.

This clonotype was seen repeatedly, ten times or more. The J gene is TRBJ2-6, the V gene TRBV15; D ambiguous. Per germline, CDR1 LNHNV and CDR2 YYDKDF (reference sequence). V lost 7 bases and J 2 bases, leaving 15 bases between the germline ends. This CDR3 has 16 residues. CDR3 sequence: CATTHLVITGANVLTF. The CDR3 nucleotides read TGTGCCACCACCCATTTAGTAATAACTGGGGCCAACGTCCTGACTTTC. The full variable domain, completed using reference TRBV15 and TRBJ2-6, is DAMVIQNPRYQVTQFGKPVTLSCSQTLNHNVMYWYQQKSSQAPKLLFHYYDKDFNNEADTPDNFQSRRPNTSFCFLDIRSPGLGDTAMYLCATTHLVITGANVLTFGAGSRLTVL.

This clonotype came up many times. V usage is TRBV5-1 and J usage is TRBJ1-1; possible D gene TRBD1, 5 bases. Germline CDR1 is SGHRS and CDR2 is YFSETQ. The CDR3 sequence is 13 residues long. V gave up 1 base and J gave up 5 bases, with 9 bases separating them. The CDR3 DNA follows: TGCGCCAGCAGCTTGTGGGGGACGACTGAAGCTTTCTTT. Translation: CASSLWGTTEAFF.

In its sample, this clonotype was seen a few times. CDR3 residues: CASSDSISYEQYF. Written as DNA, the CDR3 is TGTGCCAGCAGTGACTCGATCTCTTACGAGCAGTACTTC. The chain couples TRBV12-3 or TRBV12-4 to TRBJ2-7; unclear D gene. CDR3 length equals 13 residues. The ends were cut back, 5 bases at V and 4 bases at J, with 12 bases in the middle.

This clonotype was seen at least ten times. The chain combines TRBV27 with TRBJ2-4; 7 bases match TRBD2. From germline, CDR1 is MNHEY and CDR2 SMNVEV (reference sequence). V shed 5 bases, J shed 1 base, and the junction held 11 bases outside the gene matches. This CDR3 contains 17 residues. The CDR3 spells CASSPSGTMSAKNIQYF. The CDR3 DNA sequence: TGTGCCAGCAGTCCTTCCGGGACTATGTCGGCCAAAAACATTCAGTACTTC.

This clonotype has a count of ten or more. The V call is TRBV5-1, the J call TRBJ1-5, with D possibly being TRBD1 (5 bases). This CDR3 contains 14 residues. Trimming stripped 0 bases from V and 6 bases from J, with 10 bases between. The germline V gene has CDR1 SGHRS and CDR2 YFSETQ. The CDR3 reads CASSLEGFGQPQHF. CDR3 in DNA: TGCGCCAGCAGCTTGGAGGGGTTCGGTCAGCCCCAGCATTTT.

Note on this clonotype: A much larger clone lies a single base off, so this may be a read error. A read error is likely, as this CDR3 ends without the conserved phenylalanine or tryptophan. The chain has TRBV12-3 or TRBV12-4 and TRBJ2-7, with a tentative D call TRBD1 (6 bases). Trimming took 10 bases from V and 3 from J, leaving 22 bases between them. The CDR3 has 15 residues. The CDR3 nucleotides are TGTGCCACCACAGGGACCGGTCGGAGTCTCTACGAGCAGTACTCC. Residues: CATTGTGRSLYEQYS.

This clonotype was seen ten or more times. The genes are TRBV5-6 and TRBJ2-7; D remains unclear. The CDR3 length is 15 residues. The germline V gene encodes CDR1 SGHDT and CDR2 YYEEEE. V lost 1 base to trimming and J lost 0 bases, with 11 bases between them. CDR3 in DNA: TGTGCCAGCAGCTTGTTAGATTCAGTCTCCTACGAGCAGTACTTC. Translation gives CASSLLDSVSYEQYF.

There are many counts of this clonotype. The chain links TRBV10-3 to TRBJ1-2, with D possibly matching TRBD1 (6 bases). The CDR3 covers 14 residues. Trimming removed 6 bases at V and 4 bases at J, with 15 bases between. The germline V gene has CDR1 ENHRY and CDR2 SYGVKD. The DNA of the CDR3 is TGTGCCATCAGCGCTCCTTGGACAGCCTATGGCTACACCTTC. Its protein product is CAISAPWTAYGYTF.

The V gene is TRBV18, the J gene TRBJ2-7, with 8 bases lining up with TRBD1. The CDR3 totals 15 residues. With V trimmed by 3 bases and J by 3 bases, 7 bases remained unmatched. From germline, CDR1 is KGHSH and CDR2 LQKENI. CDR3: CASSPSDRAIYEQYF. The CDR3 region has the DNA TGTGCCAGCTCACCTTCGGACAGGGCGATCTACGAGCAGTACTTC.

This clonotype was seen repeatedly, ten times or more. This chain joins TRBV5-6 and TRBJ2-3, with 10 bases matching TRBD2. CDR3 length: 16 amino acids. The germline CDR1 and CDR2 sequences are SGHDT and YYEEEE. V lost 4 bases to trimming and J lost 5 bases; unmatched junction nucleotides: 10. The CDR3 DNA follows: TGTGCCAGCAGCCCTGGTGCTAGCGGGAGTTTAGATACGCAGTATTTT. Translating it yields CASSPGASGSLDTQYF.

This clonotype was counted at least ten times. V and J are TRBV20-1 and TRBJ2-7; D is perhaps TRBD2 (5 bases). The CDR3 contains 15 residues. Germline loops: CDR1 DFQATT, CDR2 SNEGSKA (reference sequence). Trimming left V 0 bases short and J 3 bases short, with 15 bases between. CDR3 DNA: TGCAGTGCTAGAGATCCGGCGGGCCTAGTCTACGAGCAGTACTTC. Translated: CSARDPAGLVYEQYF.

The sample holds many counts of this clonotype. This rearrangement joins TRBV12-3 or TRBV12-4 to TRBJ2-7; 8 bases agree with TRBD2. This CDR3 is built from 16 residues. The trim removed 6 bases at V and 6 bases at J, leaving 16 bases unmatched. The CDR3 protein is CASSSNRAGEALEQYF. CDR3 DNA: TGTGCCAGCAGCTCAAATCGAGCGGGAGAGGCACTCGAGCAGTACTTC.

This clonotype has a count of ten or more. The chain couples TRBV10-3 to TRBJ2-3; TRBD2 matches 9 bases. Per germline, CDR1 ENHRY and CDR2 SYGVKD. Trimming took 5 bases from V and 3 from J; bases not matched to a gene: 3. There are 14 residues in the CDR3. CDR3 in DNA: TGTGCCATCAGTCCAACTAGCGGGACAGATACGCAGTATTTT. Translated, it gives CAISPTSGTDTQYF.

In this sample, this clonotype turned up many times. The gene calls are TRBV12-3 or TRBV12-4 and TRBJ2-7; TRBD1 matches 7 bases. The CDR3 spans 14 residues. Losses at the gene ends were 8 bases for V and 6 bases for J; bases not matched to a gene: 13. The CDR3 coding sequence is TGTGCCAGCGCTGGGACAGACAATTCGGGCGAGCAGTACTTC. This codes for CASAGTDNSGEQYF.

This clonotype appeared many times. The V call is TRBV20-1, the J call TRBJ2-2, with D possibly TRBD1 on 6 matching bases. The CDR3 sequence is 15 residues long. Germline loops: CDR1 DFQATT, CDR2 SNEGSKA (reference sequence). V dropped 1 base and J dropped 9 bases, with 18 bases sitting between them. The CDR3 sequence: CSARGSTGMSRELFF. The CDR3 DNA reads TGCAGTGCTAGAGGTTCTACAGGGATGAGTCGGGAGCTGTTTTTT.

This clonotype was seen ten or more times. This rearrangement joins TRBV5-1 to TRBJ2-2; 9 bases map to TRBD2. This CDR3 has 13 residues. J was trimmed by 5 bases and V by 6 bases; bases with no gene match: 2. CDR1 is SGHRS, CDR2 YFSETQ, per germline. The CDR3 protein is CASTSGNTGELFF. The DNA of the CDR3 is TGCGCCAGCACTAGCGGGAATACCGGGGAGCTGTTTTTT. Full variable domain (missing parts from reference TRBV5-1 and TRBJ2-2): KAGVTQTPRYLIKTRGQQVTLSCSPISGHRSVSWYQQTPGQGLQFLFEYFSETQRNKGNFPGRFSGRQFSNSRSEMNVSTLELGDSALYLCASTSGNTGELFFGEGSRLTVL.

This clonotype is a singleton in its sample. Since no conserved phenylalanine or tryptophan closes the CDR3, a read error is the likely cause. J is TRBJ2-1 and V is TRBV25-1; a weak D match, TRBD2 (5 bases). Germline CDR1 MGHDK, CDR2 SYGVNS. V was shortened by 3 bases and J by 6 bases, with 15 bases between the two germline ends. This CDR3 contains 15 residues. CDR3 residues: CASSDFGSRGNEQFL. The CDR3 nucleotides are TGTGCCAGCAGTGACTTTGGTTCTCGGGGCAATGAGCAGTTCCTC.

This chain links TRBV11-1 with TRBJ2-1; TRBD1 might be the D (6 bases). In germline, CDR1 is SGHAT, CDR2 FQDESV (reference sequence). The length of the CDR3 is 14 residues. V was cut by 7 bases and J by 2 bases, with 12 bases left in between. DNA of the CDR3: TGTGCCAGCACGACCAAGGGGGCCTACAATGAGCAGTTCTTC. Amino acids: CASTTKGAYNEQFF.

The DNA of the CDR3 is TGTGCCACCAGCAGAGATCTCAGGACAGGCGGGACACCCCTCCACTTT. Protein sequence: CATSRDLRTGGTPLHF. The chain joins TRBV15 to TRBJ1-6, with 7 positions matching TRBD1. In germline, CDR1 is LNHNV, CDR2 YYDKDF (reference sequence). The CDR3 sequence is 16 residues long. Trimming removed 0 bases from V and 11 bases from J; junction bases left unmatched: 10.

The CDR3 bases are TGCAGTGCGACAGGGCCAGATACGCAGTATTTT. It encodes CSATGPDTQYF. This chain uses TRBV20-1 with TRBJ2-3; TRBD1 matches 7 bases. This CDR3 has 11 residues. V lost 6 bases to trimming and J lost 4 bases; unmatched junction nucleotides: 1. CDR1 and CDR2 (germline): DFQATT, SNEGSKA (reference sequence).